Listed here are 15 T cell receptor beta chains from one sample, sequenced in a study of blood T cell repertoires in COVID-19. Sequencing was performed with immunoSEQ multiplex PCR; in TCRdb, only in-frame clones are kept and a portion is missing. The profile shows 250,000 to 300,000 clones, 88% of them singletons. Source material: peripheral blood. The origin of the receptors is a woman in her twenties or thirties with COVID-19, enrolled during active disease.

There are a few counts of this clone. Other DNA variants within this sample encode the same CDR3. The chain carries TRBV27 and TRBJ1-6, with D possibly being TRBD1 (6 bases). Germline V gene lookup returns CDR1 MNHEY and CDR2 SMNVEV (reference sequence). Trimming stripped 3 bases from V and 7 bases from J, with 10 bases between. The CDR3 is 14 residues long. The CDR3 region has the DNA TGTGCCAGCAGTTTTGGGCAGGGGAATTCACCCCTCCACTTT. Protein product: CASSFGQGNSPLHF.

The V call is TRBV15, the J call TRBJ2-2, with 10 bases identical to TRBD2. V was pared by 1 base and J by 1 base, with 3 bases of the junction left unmatched. The germline CDR1 and CDR2 sequences are LNHNV and YYDKDF (reference sequence). This CDR3 is 17 amino acids long. The CDR3 DNA is TGTGCCACCAGCAGAGGTTTAGCGGGGGGGAACACCGGGGAGCTGTTTTTT. Protein: CATSRGLAGGNTGELFF.

This sequence joins TRBV7-9 and TRBJ2-7; the D is unclear. V lost 2 bases, J lost 5 bases, and 7 bases lay in between. The CDR3 runs to 12 residues. Germline loops: CDR1 SEHNR, CDR2 FQNEAQ (reference sequence). This CDR3 reads CASSLSGHEQYF. The CDR3 bases are TGTGCCAGCAGCTTATCAGGCCACGAGCAGTACTTC.

The genes are TRBV27 and TRBJ1-6, with D maybe TRBD1 (6 bases). The CDR3 spans 15 residues. CDR1 and CDR2 (germline): MNHEY, SMNVEV (reference sequence). The ends were cut back, 3 bases at V and 10 bases at J, with 16 bases in the middle. CDR3 loop: CASSLNQGQASPLHF. Written as DNA, the CDR3 is TGTGCCAGCAGTTTGAACCAGGGGCAAGCATCACCCCTCCACTTT.

This clone was seen only once. The chain has TRBV7-8 and TRBJ1-5, with D uncertain. Per the germline V gene, CDR1 is SGHVS and CDR2 is FQNEAQ. This CDR3 contains 14 residues. With 2 bases removed from V and 1 base from J, the gap between germline ends came to 6 bases. CDR3 in DNA: TGTGCCAGCAGCTTAACACAGAGCAATCAGCCCCAGCATTTT. Its protein product is CASSLTQSNQPQHF.

This chain links TRBV29-1 with TRBJ2-7; tentative D call: TRBD2 (5 bases). The CDR3 has 11 residues. Per germline, CDR1 SQVTM and CDR2 ANQGSEA. Trimming stripped 6 bases from V and 4 bases from J, with 10 bases between. The DNA of the CDR3 is TGCAGCGTGCGGGTGGGGTACGAGCAGTACTTC. Protein sequence: CSVRVGYEQYF.

This chain uses TRBV12-5 with TRBJ1-2; 8 nucleotides align to TRBD1. V shed 7 bases, J shed 5 bases, and the junction held 9 bases outside the gene matches. The germline V gene encodes CDR1 LGHNT and CDR2 FRNRAP. There are 14 residues in the CDR3. The CDR3 loop reads CASDSRGRRYGYTF. CDR3 bases: TGTGCTAGTGATTCCAGGGGGCGGAGATATGGCTACACCTTC.

The gene calls are TRBV28 and TRBJ2-1; D possibly corresponds to TRBD1 (7 bases). CDR1 MDHEN and CDR2 SYDVKM come from the germline V gene. V shed 8 bases and J shed 11 bases, with 25 bases lying between them. The CDR3 loop spans 15 amino acids. This CDR3 reads CASLPGTVEGLQQFF. The DNA for the CDR3 is TGTGCCAGCCTACCCGGGACAGTGGAGGGTTTGCAGCAGTTCTTC. The whole variable domain, remainder taken from reference TRBV28 and TRBJ2-1, is DVKVTQSSRYLVKRTGEKVFLECVQDMDHENMFWYRQDPGLGLRLIYFSYDVKMKEKGDIPEGYSVSREKKERFSLILESASTNQTSMYLCASLPGTVEGLQQFFGPGTRLTVL.

The gene calls are TRBV30 and TRBJ1-2; D not resolved. Looked up from germline, CDR1 is GTSNPN and CDR2 is SVGIG (reference sequence). CDR3 length equals 12 residues. The V and J ends lost 3 bases and 4 bases respectively, with 9 bases between them. The CDR3 DNA reads as TGTGCCTGGAGCCCCACCAGCTATGGCTACACCTTC. Protein sequence: CAWSPTSYGYTF.

The chain combines TRBV7-9 with TRBJ1-1; TRBD1 is a possible D gene (6 bases). Germline CDR1 reads SEHNR; CDR2 reads FQNEAQ (reference sequence). This CDR3 has 14 residues. Between the trimmed V and J ends, which lost 6 bases and 2 bases, there was a span of 13 bases. CDR3 protein: CASSRLRGNTEAFF. In DNA form, the CDR3 reads TGTGCCAGCAGTCGGCTCAGGGGAAACACTGAAGCTTTCTTT. Using reference TRBV7-9 and TRBJ1-1 for the parts outside the CDR3, the full variable domain is DTGVSQNPRHKITKRGQNVTFRCDPISEHNRLYWYRQTLGQGPEFLTYFQNEAQLEKSRLLSDRFSAERPKGSFSTLEIQRTEQGDSAMYLCASSRLRGNTEAFFGQGTRLTVV.

The chain couples TRBV10-3 to TRBJ2-5; TRBD1 matches at 7 bases. Germline values: CDR1 ENHRY, CDR2 SYGVKD. The J segment lost 2 bases and the V segment lost 5 bases, leaving 2 bases of the junction unmatched. This CDR3 comprises 13 residues. CDR3 DNA sequence: TGTGCCATCAGTCGGACAGGACAAGAGACCCAGTACTTC. Protein: CAISRTGQETQYF.

This clone is a singleton in its sample. The rearrangement joins TRBV30 to TRBJ2-3; D gene unclear. The germline V gene encodes CDR1 GTSNPN and CDR2 SVGIG (reference sequence). This CDR3 comprises 18 residues. The V and J ends lost 0 bases and 3 bases respectively, with 22 bases between them. The CDR3 DNA reads TGTGCCTGGAGTGTACTTAGGTCGACTCTACCCTCGACAGATACGCAGTATTTT. This sequence encodes CAWSVLRSTLPSTDTQYF.

CDR3 DNA: TGCGCCAGCAGCCGGGGACTAGCGGGAGAGACCCAGTACTTC. Protein: CASSRGLAGETQYF. J is TRBJ2-5 and V is TRBV4-3; 12 bases align to TRBD2. This CDR3 region has 14 residues. With 4 bases clipped from V and 4 bases from J, the junction kept 1 base outside the gene matches. Germline lookup yields CDR1 LGHNA and CDR2 YSLEER.

The chain is built from TRBV10-3 and TRBJ2-7, with TRBD1 matching over 8 bases. V was pared by 4 bases and J by 7 bases, with 9 bases of the junction left unmatched. Looked up from germline, CDR1 is ENHRY and CDR2 is SYGVKD. CDR3 length equals 14 residues. DNA for the CDR3: TGTGCCATCAGTGGGACAGGGCTGGGTGGTGAGCAGTACTTC. Amino acids: CAISGTGLGGEQYF.

This chain joins TRBV4-3 and TRBJ2-5; 9 bases line up with TRBD2. CDR3 length: 15 amino acids. The V and J ends lost 4 bases and 4 bases, in that order; junction bases with no gene match: 7. CDR1 LGHNA and CDR2 YSLEER come from the germline V gene. The CDR3, as DNA: TGCGCCAGCAGCCGGGCCCTTAGCGGGAGAGAGACCCAGTACTTC. Amino acid sequence: CASSRALSGRETQYF.